Shown below are 30 T cell receptor beta chains from a single sample sequenced in a study of blood T cell repertoires in COVID-19. Method: immunoSEQ multiplex PCR; TCRdb's copy keeps in-frame clones and lacks some. The repertoire holds fewer than 650,000 clones, with roughly nine tenths as singletons. The sequencing input was peripheral blood. The source of these receptors is a woman in her forties or fifties with COVID-19, enrolled during active disease.

This chain links TRBV19 with TRBJ2-7; a possible D gene is TRBD1 (6 bases). The V gene lost 5 bases and the J gene lost 2 bases, with 10 bases spanning the gap. Germline V lookup: CDR1 LNHDA, CDR2 SQIVND (reference sequence). The CDR3 extends over 13 amino acids. CDR3 amino acids: CASSVGQPYEQYF. CDR3 DNA sequence: TGTGCCAGTAGTGTTGGACAGCCCTACGAGCAGTACTTC.

The chain links TRBV30 to TRBJ1-6, with 10 bases aligning to TRBD1. Germline V gene lookup returns CDR1 GTSNPN and CDR2 SVGIG (reference sequence). The J segment lost 9 bases and the V segment lost 5 bases, leaving 4 bases of the junction unmatched. The CDR3 is made up of 13 amino acids. In nucleotides, the CDR3 is TGTGCCTGGGGGGGGGACAGGGGTTCACCCCTCCACTTT. It specifies CAWGGDRGSPLHF.

This chain links TRBV12-3 or TRBV12-4 with TRBJ2-7, with D possibly matching TRBD1 (6 bases). The CDR3 has 12 amino acids. V lost 6 bases, J lost 4 bases, and 10 bases lay in between. CDR3 coding DNA: TGTGCCAGCAGCGGACAGTCATACGAGCAGTACTTC. This gives the protein CASSGQSYEQYF.

The rearrangement joins TRBV12-5 to TRBJ1-1; maybe TRBD1 (5 bases). V lost 4 bases to trimming and J lost 3 bases, with 12 bases between them. The CDR3 sequence is 14 residues long. CDR1 LGHNT and CDR2 FRNRAP come from the germline V gene. CDR3 in DNA: TGTGCTAGTGGTTACGCAGGGAGGTACACTGAAGCTTTCTTT. Amino acids: CASGYAGRYTEAFF. Together with reference TRBV12-5 and TRBJ1-1, the CDR3 gives the full variable domain: DARVTQTPRHKVTEMGQEVTMRCQPILGHNTVFWYRQTMMQGLELLAYFRNRAPLDDSGMPKDRFSAEMPDATLATLKIQPSEPRDSAVYFCASGYAGRYTEAFFGQGTRLTVV.

The chain uses TRBV27 and TRBJ1-1; 8 bases align to TRBD1. The CDR3 is 15 residues long. Germline V gene sequence: CDR1 MNHEY, CDR2 SMNVEV (reference sequence). Trimming cost V 6 bases and J 4 bases; bases outside gene matches: 10. CDR3 nucleotide sequence: TGTGCCAGCAGAACAGGGGGGGGCATGGGCACTGAAGCTTTCTTT. Protein product: CASRTGGGMGTEAFF.

This clone showed up just once. The gene calls are TRBV5-1 and TRBJ2-2, with 10 bases aligning to TRBD2. CDR3 length: 16 residues. J gave up 4 bases and V 1 base, and 4 bases lay outside the gene matches. Germline CDR1 SGHRS, CDR2 YFSETQ. The CDR3 reads CASSLKSGGGTGELFF. For the CDR3, the DNA is TGCGCCAGCAGCTTGAAAAGCGGGGGGGGCACCGGGGAGCTGTTTTTT.

The chain has TRBV29-1 and TRBJ2-5; TRBD1 matches 9 bases. The CDR3 loop spans 15 amino acids. The ends lost 5 bases at V and 5 bases at J; junction bases unmatched: 12. The germline V gene has CDR1 SQVTM and CDR2 ANQGSEA. CDR3 nucleotide sequence: TGCAGCGTTACACGGACAGGGGTGGGGTTGGAGACCCAGTACTTC. Translated: CSVTRTGVGLETQYF.

In its sample, this clone was seen a few times. The chain has TRBV2 and TRBJ1-5; 8 bases agree with TRBD1. This CDR3 has 14 residues. Germline CDR1 is SNHLY and CDR2 is FYNNEI. The junction had 4 bases not matched to a gene; V was cut back by 5 bases and J by 4 bases. In DNA, the CDR3 is TGTGCCAGCAGTCTCGGGACAGGTAATCAGCCCCAGCATTTT. This sequence encodes CASSLGTGNQPQHF. The whole variable domain, remainder taken from reference TRBV2 and TRBJ1-5, is EPEVTQTPSHQVTQMGQEVILRCVPISNHLYFYWYRQILGQKVEFLVSFYNNEISEKSEIFDDQFSVERPDGSNFTLKIRSTKLEDSAMYFCASSLGTGNQPQHFGDGTRLSIL.

The chain links TRBV19 to TRBJ2-5; D perhaps matches TRBD2 (6 bases). The CDR3 contains 14 residues. Germline CDR1 LNHDA, CDR2 SQIVND (reference sequence). Trimming removed 6 bases from V and 3 bases from J, with 14 bases in between. CDR3 DNA sequence: TGTGCCAGTAGCGACCGTGGAGGGAAAGAGACCCAGTACTTC. Its translation: CASSDRGGKETQYF.

This chain uses TRBV6-6 with TRBJ1-1; unclear D gene. The CDR3 has 15 amino acids. V lost 5 bases and J lost 2, with 15 bases in between. CDR1 MNHNY and CDR2 SVGAGI come from the germline V gene (reference sequence). Written as DNA, the CDR3 is TGTGCCAGCAGTCTCGGACCGGGAGGTAACACTGAAGCTTTCTTT. This gives the protein CASSLGPGGNTEAFF.

The chain employs TRBV6-6 and TRBJ2-7; 11 bases are shared with TRBD2. With V trimmed by 5 bases and J by 3 bases, 3 bases remained unmatched. This CDR3 spans 14 amino acids. CDR1 MNHNY and CDR2 SVGAGI come from the germline V gene (reference sequence). The CDR3 coding sequence is TGTGCCAGCAGTCCGGGGACTAGCGGCTACGAGCAGTACTTC. Protein: CASSPGTSGYEQYF.

This chain connects TRBV11-2 to TRBJ2-3; D possibly corresponds to TRBD1 (5 bases). The V gene's germline CDR1 is SGHAT and CDR2 FQNNGV. V lost 1 base and J 3 bases, leaving 11 bases between the germline ends. The CDR3 is 15 residues long. Here the CDR3 DNA reads TGTGCCAGCAGCTTAGGTGCAGGGCCGACAGATACGCAGTATTTT. Translation: CASSLGAGPTDTQYF. Together with reference TRBV11-2 and TRBJ2-3, the CDR3 gives the full variable domain: EAGVAQSPRYKIIEKRQSVAFWCNPISGHATLYWYQQILGQGPKLLIQFQNNGVVDDSQLPKDRFSAERLKGVDSTLKIQPAKLEDSAVYLCASSLGAGPTDTQYFGPGTRLTVL.

The chain recombines TRBV9 with TRBJ2-6; D may be TRBD2 (7 bases). Germline lookup yields CDR1 SGDLS and CDR2 YYNGEE. The CDR3 loop spans 15 amino acids. V dropped 3 bases and J dropped 3 bases, with 10 bases sitting between them. The CDR3 region is CASSGGGRGANVLTF. Written as DNA, the CDR3 is TGTGCCAGCAGCGGGGGGGGGCGTGGGGCCAACGTCCTGACTTTC.

This clone was observed once. This chain joins TRBV27 and TRBJ1-4; TRBD1 matches at 7 bases. This CDR3 is built from 14 residues. The V and J ends lost 6 bases and 1 base, in that order; junction bases with no gene match: 2. Germline V gene data show CDR1 as MNHEY and CDR2 as SMNVEV (reference sequence). The CDR3 reads CASRGGVTNEKLFF. CDR3 DNA: TGTGCCAGCAGAGGGGGCGTAACTAATGAAAAACTGTTTTTT.

The J gene is TRBJ1-5, the V gene TRBV7-9, with 9 bases that match TRBD1. Germline CDR1 and CDR2: SEHNR and FQNEAQ (reference sequence). J gave up 13 bases and V 4 bases, and 17 bases lay outside the gene matches. The CDR3 contains 16 residues. CDR3 coding DNA: TGTGCCAGCAGCTACGGACCGGGACAGGGATCCCTCATACAGCATTTT. Protein: CASSYGPGQGSLIQHF.

V gene TRBV12-3 or TRBV12-4 combines with J gene TRBJ2-3, with D perhaps matching TRBD2 (7 bases). V shed 8 bases and J shed 8 bases, with 17 bases lying between them. CDR3 length: 13 residues. The CDR3, as DNA: TGTGCCAGCTCAGCAACCCGGGGGGCTACGCAGTATTTT. It translates to CASSATRGATQYF.

V is TRBV3-1 (or the pseudogene TRBV3-2) and J is TRBJ2-3; TRBD2 matches 7 bases. This CDR3 spans 15 amino acids. Looked up from germline, CDR1 is LGHDT and CDR2 is YNNKEL (reference sequence). Unmatched junction bases numbered 6, after V lost 5 bases and J lost 1 base. CDR3 loop: CASSGRAGGTDTQYF. The CDR3 DNA reads as TGTGCCAGCAGCGGGCGGGCGGGGGGCACAGATACGCAGTATTTT.

The chain combines TRBV4-1 with TRBJ1-6, with 7 bases that match TRBD1. The ends lost 7 bases at V and 9 bases at J; junction bases unmatched: 12. Germline CDR1 is MGHRA and CDR2 is YSYEKL. There are 15 residues in the CDR3. In DNA form, the CDR3 reads TGCGCCAGCACCCAGGGCCAGGGGGGAATTTCACCCCTCCACTTT. This codes for CASTQGQGGISPLHF.

This clone was counted once. The genes are TRBV2 and TRBJ2-2, with 12 positions matching TRBD2. The CDR3 has 17 residues. CDR1 SNHLY and CDR2 FYNNEI come from the germline V gene. The trim removed 5 bases at V and 3 bases at J, leaving 7 bases unmatched. CDR3 residues: CASSSPGTSGYTGELFF. CDR3 DNA sequence: TGTGCCAGCAGTTCACCCGGGACTAGCGGGTACACCGGGGAGCTGTTTTTT.

The V and J genes are TRBV5-6 and TRBJ1-3; D is undetermined. In germline, CDR1 is SGHDT, CDR2 YYEEEE. This CDR3 has 14 residues. V lost 6 bases, J lost 1 base, and 11 bases lay in between. The CDR3 reads CASTIQASGNTIYF. The CDR3 DNA reads as TGTGCCAGCACCATTCAGGCGTCTGGAAACACCATATATTTT.

The chain combines TRBV18 with TRBJ1-2; 12 bases map to TRBD1. This CDR3 spans 16 amino acids. Trimming took 3 bases from V and 7 from J; bases not matched to a gene: 9. From germline, CDR1 is KGHSH and CDR2 LQKENI. The CDR3 DNA is TGTGCCAGCTCACCCAGAGCCGGGACAGGGGGCGGTGGCTACACCTTC. Translation gives CASSPRAGTGGGGYTF.

The chain is built from TRBV7-9 and TRBJ2-1; D might be TRBD1 (5 bases). This CDR3 has 14 residues. Germline loops: CDR1 SEHNR, CDR2 FQNEAQ (reference sequence). Trimming cost V 1 base and J 7 bases, with 11 bases left between them. CDR3 sequence reads: CASSLEGSANEQFF. CDR3 sequence (DNA): TGTGCCAGCAGCTTAGAGGGGTCGGCAAATGAGCAGTTCTTC.

This clone came up a few times. V and J are TRBV5-6 and TRBJ2-7; TRBD1 might be the D (5 bases). This CDR3 has 15 residues. Germline loops: CDR1 SGHDT, CDR2 YYEEEE. V shed 4 bases and J shed 3 bases, with 17 bases lying between them. The CDR3 reads CASSPHTGRSYEQYF. In nucleotides, the CDR3 is TGTGCCAGCAGCCCACATACAGGTAGGAGCTACGAGCAGTACTTC.

The table lists this clone with a count of one. The V and J genes are TRBV10-3 and TRBJ1-2, with D hard to call. Per the germline V gene, CDR1 is ENHRY and CDR2 is SYGVKD. The CDR3 totals 14 residues. Trimming took 2 bases from V and 0 from J, leaving 7 bases between them. CDR3 in amino acids: CAISENRANYGYTF. CDR3 DNA: TGTGCCATCAGTGAGAACAGAGCTAACTATGGCTACACCTTC.

The V gene is TRBV10-3, the J gene TRBJ2-3; tentatively, D is TRBD2 (5 bases). Germline-derived CDR1 and CDR2 are ENHRY and SYGVKD. This CDR3 contains 16 residues. V shed 6 bases and J shed 0 bases, with 16 bases lying between them. The CDR3 reads CAISNTDSYSTDTQYF. For the CDR3, the DNA is TGTGCCATCAGCAATACGGACTCCTATAGCACAGATACGCAGTATTTT.

This chain joins TRBV3-1 (or the pseudogene TRBV3-2) and TRBJ2-3; 9 nucleotides align to TRBD1. Germline lookup yields CDR1 LGHDT and CDR2 YNNKEL (reference sequence). The length of the CDR3 is 15 residues. Trimming cost V 4 bases and J 4 bases; bases outside gene matches: 6. CDR3 residues: CASSLPGQGADTQYF. CDR3 bases: TGTGCCAGCAGCCTACCGGGACAGGGAGCAGATACGCAGTATTTT.

The chain joins TRBV6-5 to TRBJ2-7, with D possibly being TRBD2 (7 bases). V lost 7 bases and J lost 6, with 19 bases in between. This CDR3 has 14 residues. In germline, CDR1 is MNHEY, CDR2 SVGAGI. This CDR3 is CASTRSGGPREQYF. The CDR3 region has the DNA TGTGCCAGCACCCGATCCGGGGGGCCACGCGAGCAGTACTTC.

This chain links TRBV11-2 with TRBJ1-2, with D perhaps matching TRBD1 (6 bases). The germline V gene has CDR1 SGHAT and CDR2 FQNNGV. The CDR3 extends over 14 amino acids. V shed 1 base and J shed 5 bases, with 11 bases lying between them. Written as DNA, the CDR3 is TGTGCCAGCAGCTTAGTTGGGGGCGGGTATGGCTACACCTTC. Encoded protein: CASSLVGGGYGYTF.

The chain is built from TRBV5-4 and TRBJ1-4, with 9 bases matching TRBD1. The CDR3 covers 16 residues. The V and J ends lost 0 bases and 3 bases, in that order; junction bases with no gene match: 3. Germline loops: CDR1 SGHNT, CDR2 YYREEE (reference sequence). Written as DNA, the CDR3 is TGTGCCAGCAGCTTGGGACAGGGGGGGTCTAATGAAAAACTGTTTTTT. It encodes CASSLGQGGSNEKLFF.

A remark on this clone: Different DNA sequences within this sample yield the same CDR3. The rearrangement joins TRBV6-5 to TRBJ2-7; 9 bases agree with TRBD1. Unmatched junction bases numbered 3, after V lost 7 bases and J lost 2 bases. The CDR3 covers 13 residues. The germline V gene encodes CDR1 MNHEY and CDR2 SVGAGI. Written as DNA, the CDR3 is TGTGCCAGCACAAGGGACAGGGCCTACGAGCAGTACTTC. Translating gives CASTRDRAYEQYF.